This T cell receptor beta chain was identified during a study of T cells after yellow fever vaccination. This clonotype was found many times. Its cognate antigen is unknown. The authors made TCR cDNA by 5'RACE template switching, adding a universal primer site and UMIs. Each CDR3 protein is one row after TCRdb ran MiXCR on the 5' RACE reads. The sample carries nearly 350,000 distinct CDR3 sequences, around 8.1% recorded once. Study-wide results and caveats: Weaker overall, the secondary response nonetheless peaked faster (day 5 versus 15). Clones that expanded after primary vaccination mostly reappeared after the booster (96% CD4, roughly 87% CD8).

This TCR derives from a young man who received the YFV17D yellow fever vaccine. The source was PBMCs, collected about 41 days after the first yellow fever vaccination.

The CDR3 loop reads CASSPQGNQPQHF. Written as DNA, the CDR3 is TGTGCCAGCAGTCCACAGGGGAATCAGCCCCAGCATTTT. The chain has TRBV18 and TRBJ1-5; 7 positions agree with TRBD1. The trim removed 8 bases at V and 4 bases at J, leaving 5 bases unmatched. Looked up from germline, CDR1 is KGHSH and CDR2 is LQKENI. This CDR3 comprises 13 residues.